These 14 T cell receptor beta chains were all obtained from the same sample, sequenced in a study of tumor-infiltrating lymphocytes in primary liver carcinoma. A primer matching the constant region was used to make TCR beta cDNA from 450 to 550 ng of total RNA. Libraries of TCR beta came from three nested multiplex PCR rounds with slightly modified ARM-PCR. Forward primers for TRBV1-TRBV30 and a C-beta reverse primer served the first two PCR rounds, at roughly 10 cycles each. TCRdb analysed the multiplex PCR reads with MiXCR anew, one entry per CDR3 protein. There are some 320,000 distinct CDR3 sequences in the sample; more than 55% occur only once, and approximately 9% lies in the top ten. Unsorted whole blood yielded the blood RNA, and germline DNA was also extracted. Sequenced sample: peripheral blood. The receptor set was obtained from a man in his forties with primary liver carcinoma and hepatitis B virus infection.

The chain carries TRBV19 and TRBJ2-2, with TRBD2 matching over 10 bases. With 3 bases clipped from V and 5 bases from J, the junction kept 9 bases outside the gene matches. From germline, CDR1 is LNHDA and CDR2 SQIVND (reference sequence). This CDR3 contains 17 residues. CDR3 coding DNA: TGTGCCAGTAGTATCTACCTAGCGGGAGCTGGTACCGGGGAGCTGTTTTTT. Residues: CASSIYLAGAGTGELFF.

In regard to this clonotype: Since a much larger clone is just one base distant, this may be a read error. The chain couples TRBV6-5 to TRBJ1-1; D ambiguous. This CDR3 contains 12 residues. Germline-derived CDR1 and CDR2 are MNHEY and SVGAGI. The CDR3 bases are TGTGCCAGCGGTTACGTGGGTCGTGCGGCTTTCTTT. Translating gives CASGYVGRAAFF.

A word on this clonotype: Sequence at one end of the junction differs from germline and may be a read error. V is TRBV6-5 and J is TRBJ2-1; 7 bases are shared with TRBD2. Germline V gives CDR1 MNHEY, CDR2 SVGAGI. The CDR3 is made up of 18 amino acids. CDR3 nucleotide sequence: TGCGCCAGCAGTTACCGCCAAGGACTAGGAATGGGGCACAATGAGCATTTCTTC. Its protein is CASSYRQGLGMGHNEHFF.

This clonotype has only a few counts. The V gene is TRBV10-3, the J gene TRBJ2-3; D is ambiguous. Trimming took 2 bases from V and 3 from J, leaving 6 bases between them. CDR1 and CDR2 from the germline V gene are ENHRY and SYGVKD. This CDR3 spans 13 amino acids. CDR3 DNA sequence: TGTGCCATCAGTGAGGTGGGGACAGATACGCAGTATTTT. Amino acid sequence: CAISEVGTDTQYF.

This chain joins TRBV2 and TRBJ1-1; D is uncertain. The CDR3 length is 12 residues. Germline V CDR1 and CDR2: SNHLY, FYNNEI. V was trimmed by 1 base and J by 4 bases, leaving 4 bases between them. CDR3: CASSEGITEAFF. CDR3 in DNA: TGTGCCAGCAGTGAAGGGATCACTGAAGCTTTCTTT.

Points on this clonotype: One base away lies a much larger clone, so this may be a sequencing read error. The chain carries TRBV10-3 and TRBJ2-1, with a possible D match to TRBD2 (5 bases). Trimming stripped 9 bases from V and 8 bases from J, with 11 bases between. CDR3 length equals 11 residues. The germline CDR1 and CDR2 sequences are ENHRY and SYGVKD. The CDR3 sequence is CAMGVEYEQFF. For the CDR3, the DNA is TGTGCCATGGGAGTGGAGTATGAGCAGTTCTTC.

Worth noting for this clonotype: A much larger clone differs by one base, so this may be a read error. The chain links TRBV12-3 or TRBV12-4 to TRBJ1-1, with unresolved D. Trimming left V 10 bases short and J 0 bases short, with 12 bases between. This CDR3 contains 13 residues. The CDR3 region is CAISLKMNTEAFF. The CDR3 DNA sequence: TGTGCCATCAGCCTGAAAATGAACACTGAAGCTTTCTTT.

With respect to this clonotype: A much bigger clone sits one base away, suggesting this may be a read error. The genes are TRBV4-3 and TRBJ1-2, with D unclear. CDR3 size: 11 residues. Germline V gene data show CDR1 as LGHNA and CDR2 as YSLEER. The chain's CDR3 is CAGSHGYGYTF. In DNA form, the CDR3 reads TGCGCCGGCAGCCATGGTTATGGCTACACCTTC.

The table lists this clonotype with many counts. The V gene is TRBV30, the J gene TRBJ2-1; 11 nucleotides match TRBD1. The CDR3 length is 13 residues. Trimming took 5 bases from V and 5 from J; bases not matched to a gene: 2. Germline V lookup: CDR1 GTSNPN, CDR2 SVGIG (reference sequence). The CDR3: CAWGDRGNNEQFF. The CDR3 coding sequence is TGTGCCTGGGGGGACAGGGGGAACAATGAGCAGTTCTTC.

The V and J genes are TRBV5-5 and TRBJ1-3; 8 nucleotides align to TRBD1. V gave up 4 bases and J gave up 4 bases; unmatched junction bases: 10. The CDR3 has 16 amino acids. CDR1 is SGHKS and CDR2 is YYEKEE in the germline V gene (reference sequence). The CDR3 spells CASSLDWTGRGNTIYF. The CDR3 DNA follows: TGTGCCAGCAGCCTGGACTGGACAGGGCGAGGAAACACCATATATTTT.

A remark on this clonotype: No conserved phenylalanine or tryptophan is present at the end of the CDR3, so a read error is the likely explanation. The DNA is omitted, as the CDR3 cannot be located on it reliably, and the CDR3 follows TCRdb's listing. The chain couples TRBV6-2 or TRBV6-3 to TRBJ2-7; the table's D call, TRBD1, was not checked against the DNA. Germline V lookup: CDR1 MNHEY, CDR2 SVGEGT. 13 amino acids form the CDR3, both terminal residues included. CDR3 residues: CASVPSGAYERYS.

This clonotype appeared a few times. The CDR3 loop reads CASTRTSAHYEQYF. CDR3 DNA sequence: TGTGCCAGCACCCGGACTAGCGCGCACTACGAGCAGTACTTC. The chain combines TRBV6-2 or TRBV6-3 with TRBJ2-7; 9 positions agree with TRBD2. This CDR3 is built from 14 residues. From germline, CDR1 is MNHEY and CDR2 SVGEGT. J gave up 3 bases and V 7 bases, and 7 bases lay outside the gene matches.

About this clonotype itself: A much more abundant neighbour one base away suggests this may be a read error. Since the CDR3 does not end with the conserved phenylalanine or tryptophan, this likely comes from a read error. The J gene is TRBJ1-5, the V gene TRBV10-3, with a possible D match to TRBD1 (5 bases). The ends were cut back, 4 bases at V and 1 base at J, with 8 bases in the middle. Germline lookup yields CDR1 ENHRY and CDR2 SYGVKD. The CDR3 is 14 residues long. DNA for the CDR3: TGTGCCATCAGTGCTGGGGGGAGCAATCAGCCCCAGCATCTT. It yields the protein CAISAGGSNQPQHL.

This clonotype was counted a few times. The junction and the germline gene differ at one end; a read error may be behind it. The CDR3: CAGSLAERGTDTQYF. The CDR3 region has the DNA TGTGCCGGCAGCTTGGCAGAAAGGGGTACAGATACGCAGTATTTT. The J gene is TRBJ2-3, the V gene TRBV5-4; D might be TRBD1 (5 bases). In germline, CDR1 is SGHNT, CDR2 YYREEE (reference sequence). The CDR3 contains 15 residues.